This T cell receptor (beta chain) was captured by sequencing in a study of blood T cells in healthy people across ages. Germline V CDR1 and CDR2: SGHRS, YFSETQ. Germline trimming cut 0 bases from V and 8 bases from J; bases unmatched to any gene: 9. CDR3 length equals 16 residues. PCR was performed a second time for 7 to 11 cycles using a sample-barcoded 5' primer and a J-beta primer mix. Via MiXCR, TCRdb re-called the 5' RACE reads, giving one row per CDR3 protein. The sample lists hundreds of thousands of distinct CDR3 sequences, more than 40% occurring once. Points from the study as a whole: The fall in TCR beta diversity per million T cells was roughly linear with age. Higher naive T cell percentage went strongly together with higher TCR beta diversity.

This clonotype was picked up a small number of times. What it binds is unknown. The clonotype originates from an older woman in good health. The sequenced sample was blood. V gene TRBV5-1 combines with J gene TRBJ2-1; 9 positions agree with TRBD2. The CDR3 here is CASSLAIAGGPDEQFF. In DNA form, the CDR3 reads TGCGCCAGCAGCTTGGCCATTGCGGGAGGGCCGGATGAGCAGTTCTTC.